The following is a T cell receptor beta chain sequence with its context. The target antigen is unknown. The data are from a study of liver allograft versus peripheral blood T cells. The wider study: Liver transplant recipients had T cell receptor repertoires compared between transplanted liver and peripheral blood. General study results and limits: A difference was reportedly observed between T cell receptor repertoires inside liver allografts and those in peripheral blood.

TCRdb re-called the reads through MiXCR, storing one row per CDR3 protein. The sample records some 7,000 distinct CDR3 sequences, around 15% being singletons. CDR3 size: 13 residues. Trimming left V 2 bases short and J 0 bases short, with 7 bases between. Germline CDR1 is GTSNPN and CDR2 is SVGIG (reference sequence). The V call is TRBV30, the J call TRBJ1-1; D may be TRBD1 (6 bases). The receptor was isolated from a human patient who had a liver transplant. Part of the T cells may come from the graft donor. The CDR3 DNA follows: TGTGCCTGGAGTCGGGACATGAACACTGAAGCTTTCTTT. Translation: CAWSRDMNTEAFF.